This T cell receptor (beta chain) was sequenced during a study of OX40 agonist ivuxolimab in advanced cancers. Study-wide background: Prior anti-PD-1, anti-PD-L1 or anti-CTLA-4 therapy was allowed; around 40% had some. General study findings and limits: On average, CD8+ T cells had more expanded clones than CD4+.

As regards this clone: Its antigen remains unidentified.

V was cut by 0 bases and J by 8 bases, with 10 bases left in between. The CDR3 runs to 13 residues. Germline V gives CDR1 LNHNV, CDR2 YYDKDF (reference sequence). Blood draws occurred at baseline, cycle 4 day 1, and cycle 7 day 1. Clones were sequenced by immunoSEQ multiplex PCR, and TCRdb holds only the in-frame ones, with some missing. The sample comprises over 75,000 clones, approximately 94% of which are singletons, and roughly 2.6% rests with the top ten. The material was CD4+ or CD8+ T cells sorted from blood, obtained in a trial of the OX40 agonist ivuxolimab. The clonotype originates from an adult with an advanced solid tumor such as melanoma, head and neck, liver or kidney cancer. The chain has TRBV15 and TRBJ1-1; perhaps TRBD1 as D (5 bases). This CDR3 reads CATSREWQGEAFF. CDR3 sequence (DNA): TGTGCCACCAGCAGAGAATGGCAGGGAGAAGCTTTCTTT.